A single sample is the source of the 27 T cell receptor beta chains below, sequenced in a study of cytomegalovirus exposure and HLA in healthy donors. The PCR was carried out with 60 Vbeta primers and 13 Jbeta primers. Some clones are missing from TCRdb's copy, which holds only in-frame ones; the method was immunoSEQ multiplex PCR. The sample has 170,000 or so clones; 70% to 85% are singletons. The sample was PBMCs. The origin of the receptors is a man aged 18 to 29 in good health and CMV-seronegative.

V is TRBV7-9 and J is TRBJ2-2; D might be TRBD2 (6 bases). Per germline, CDR1 SEHNR and CDR2 FQNEAQ (reference sequence). V was pared by 7 bases and J by 6 bases, with 18 bases between. This CDR3 spans 15 amino acids. CDR3 nucleotide sequence: TGTGCCAGCACCTCTCCGGGACTCCGGGCCGGGGAGCTGTTTTTT. Translating gives CASTSPGLRAGELFF.

V and J are TRBV10-2 and TRBJ2-1, with 9 bases that match TRBD1. Germline CDR1 and CDR2: WSHSY and SAAADI. V was clipped by 6 bases and J by 9 bases; unmatched bases: 9. The CDR3 is 14 amino acids. In nucleotides, the CDR3 is TGCGCCAGCAGGGGGACAGGGACGTTTCGTGAGCAGTTCTTC. Its translation is CASRGTGTFREQFF.

This clone showed up just once. The chain combines TRBV19 with TRBJ2-1; 13 nucleotides match TRBD2. CDR1 LNHDA and CDR2 SQIVND come from the germline V gene (reference sequence). The CDR3 extends over 16 amino acids. Trimming took 5 bases from V and 9 from J; bases not matched to a gene: 10. The CDR3 DNA reads as TGTGCCAGTAGTCTTCCCGTAGGACTAGCGGGAGTTGAGCAGTTCTTC. Translating it yields CASSLPVGLAGVEQFF. The full variable domain, its missing parts supplied by reference TRBV19 and TRBJ2-1, is DGGITQSPKYLFRKEGQNVTLSCEQNLNHDAMYWYRQDPGQGLRLIYYSQIVNDFQKGDIAEGYSVSREKKESFPLTVTSAQKNPTAFYLCASSLPVGLAGVEQFFGPGTRLTVL.

The table lists this clone with a few counts. V and J are TRBV6-1 and TRBJ1-1; D is unresolved. This CDR3 is 10 amino acids long. Germline CDR1 is MNHNS and CDR2 is SASEGT. The ends were cut back, 7 bases at V and 7 bases at J, with 7 bases in the middle. The CDR3 coding sequence is TGTGCCAGCATTCTTATTGAAGCTTTCTTT. Translating it yields CASILIEAFF.

The J gene is TRBJ1-2, the V gene TRBV21-1; TRBD1 is taken as the D call from the table, unchecked against the DNA. TRBV21-1 is tagged as a pseudogene. The CDR3 is 13 residues long. CDR3 amino acids: CASGPRTGYGYTF. In nucleotides, the CDR3 is TGTGCCAGCGGCCCCCGGACAGGCTATGGCTACACCTTC.

The gene calls are TRBV7-9 and TRBJ2-7, with unresolved D. Germline V gene data show CDR1 as SEHNR and CDR2 as FQNEAQ (reference sequence). The V gene lost 5 bases and the J gene lost 2 bases, with 13 bases spanning the gap. The CDR3 spans 14 residues. CDR3 in amino acids: CASSAWSAAYEQYF. In nucleotides, the CDR3 is TGTGCCAGCAGCGCGTGGAGCGCCGCCTACGAGCAGTACTTC.

The rearrangement links TRBV27 to TRBJ1-6; TRBD1 might be the D (5 bases). V lost 7 bases and J lost 5, with 12 bases in between. This CDR3 region has 14 residues. CDR1 is MNHEY and CDR2 is SMNVEV in the germline V gene (reference sequence). The CDR3 sequence: CASKIQGNNSPLHF. CDR3 nucleotides: TGTGCCAGCAAGATTCAGGGAAATAATTCACCCCTCCACTTT.

The chain carries TRBV5-1 and TRBJ2-1, with 9 bases lining up with TRBD1. Losses at the gene ends were 7 bases for V and 7 bases for J; bases not matched to a gene: 15. CDR3 length: 16 residues. Germline-derived CDR1 and CDR2 are SGHRS and YFSETQ. The chain's CDR3 is CASSKGPGQGLNEQFF. The CDR3 nucleotides read TGCGCCAGCTCTAAGGGGCCGGGACAGGGCTTAAATGAGCAGTTCTTC.

V and J are TRBV9 and TRBJ2-2, with D uncertain. V was cut by 0 bases and J by 3 bases, with 3 bases left in between. Germline V gene lookup returns CDR1 SGDLS and CDR2 YYNGEE. The CDR3 has 13 amino acids. The CDR3, as DNA: TGTGCCAGCAGCGTAGGAGACACCGGGGAGCTGTTTTTT. This translates into CASSVGDTGELFF. The full variable domain, with the rest looked up from reference TRBV9 and TRBJ2-2, is DSGVTQTPKHLITATGQRVTLRCSPRSGDLSVYWYQQSLDQGLQFLIQYYNGEERAKGNILERFSAQQFPDLHSELNLSSLELGDSALYFCASSVGDTGELFFGEGSRLTVL.

The chain recombines TRBV2 with TRBJ2-7, with 8 nucleotides matching TRBD2. There are 13 residues in the CDR3. V trimming: 9 bases; J trimming: 4 bases; junction bases outside the gene matches: 8. In germline, CDR1 is SNHLY, CDR2 FYNNEI. Here the CDR3 reads CASSSGLAYEQYF. DNA for the CDR3: TGTGCCAGTTCATCCGGACTAGCTTACGAGCAGTACTTC.

The chain carries TRBV6-5 and TRBJ1-4, with D maybe TRBD1 (5 bases). V shed 4 bases and J shed 8 bases, with 11 bases lying between them. The germline V gene encodes CDR1 MNHEY and CDR2 SVGAGI. The CDR3 sequence is 13 residues long. CDR3 amino acids: CASSSPRGEKLFF. In DNA, the CDR3 is TGTGCCAGCAGTTCCCCCCGGGGGGAAAAACTGTTTTTT.

The rearrangement joins TRBV6-1 to TRBJ2-7; TRBD2 is a possible D gene (5 bases). The CDR3 runs 13 residues. Germline CDR1 reads MNHNS; CDR2 reads SASEGT. Trimming took off 4 bases at V and 1 base at J, with 8 bases between the two ends. CDR3 sequence: CASSVGESYEQYF. The CDR3 bases are TGTGCCAGCAGTGTCGGGGAATCCTACGAGCAGTACTTC.

The rearrangement links TRBV7-8 to TRBJ1-6, with TRBD1 identical over 8 bases. Germline V gene sequence: CDR1 SGHVS, CDR2 FQNEAQ. Unmatched junction bases numbered 10, after V lost 10 bases and J lost 8 bases. This CDR3 is built from 14 residues. CDR3 sequence reads: CATSTDRGYSPLHF. In DNA form, the CDR3 reads TGTGCCACCTCCACAGACAGGGGATATTCACCCCTCCACTTT.

J is TRBJ2-7 and V is TRBV15; possibly TRBD2 for D (5 bases). CDR1 and CDR2 (germline): LNHNV, YYDKDF (reference sequence). With 0 bases removed from V and 0 bases from J, the gap between germline ends came to 15 bases. The CDR3 contains 17 residues. The CDR3 DNA is TGTGCCACCAGCAGAGACCCTCGAGGGTACCTCTCCTACGAGCAGTACTTC. It codes for CATSRDPRGYLSYEQYF.

This sequence joins TRBV5-1 and TRBJ2-3, with D possibly TRBD2 on 5 matching bases. The CDR3 is 15 residues long. V was cut by 0 bases and J by 4 bases, with 12 bases left in between. Germline lookup yields CDR1 SGHRS and CDR2 YFSETQ. The CDR3, as DNA: TGCGCCAGCAGCTTGGATGCGGGTGGCGCAGATACGCAGTATTTT. Translation: CASSLDAGGADTQYF. The full variable domain, rest sourced from reference TRBV5-1 and TRBJ2-3, is KAGVTQTPRYLIKTRGQQVTLSCSPISGHRSVSWYQQTPGQGLQFLFEYFSETQRNKGNFPGRFSGRQFSNSRSEMNVSTLELGDSALYLCASSLDAGGADTQYFGPGTRLTVL.

This chain uses TRBV6-1 with TRBJ2-7; D unclear. Germline V gene lookup returns CDR1 MNHNS and CDR2 SASEGT. CDR3 length: 11 residues. The V gene lost 4 bases and the J gene lost 4 bases, with 5 bases spanning the gap. The CDR3 reads CASSGPYEQYF. For the CDR3, the DNA is TGTGCCAGCAGTGGTCCTTACGAGCAGTACTTC.

This chain connects TRBV6-5 to TRBJ2-7, with a tentative D call TRBD2 (6 bases). Trimming cost V 2 bases and J 3 bases, with 17 bases left between them. The CDR3 contains 16 residues. Germline lookup yields CDR1 MNHEY and CDR2 SVGAGI. The CDR3: CASSYTPGLSIYEQYF. DNA of the CDR3: TGTGCCAGCAGTTACACACCGGGACTTAGTATCTACGAGCAGTACTTC.

This clone was recorded once. The rearrangement joins TRBV9 to TRBJ2-2, with D hard to call. This CDR3 contains 13 residues. The germline V gene has CDR1 SGDLS and CDR2 YYNGEE. V lost 0 bases and J 6 bases, leaving 6 bases between the germline ends. CDR3 bases: TGTGCCAGCAGCGTAGAACGGGCCGGGGAGCTGTTTTTT. Protein sequence: CASSVERAGELFF.

The chain is built from TRBV9 and TRBJ1-2; TRBD1 matches 7 bases. J was trimmed by 8 bases and V by 3 bases; bases with no gene match: 13. The CDR3 has 15 amino acids. In germline, CDR1 is SGDLS, CDR2 YYNGEE. The CDR3 DNA reads TGTGCCAGCAGCGCCGAAAGACAGGGTGAAACGGGCTACACCTTC. It codes for CASSAERQGETGYTF. Full variable domain (outside the CDR3, taken from reference TRBV9 and TRBJ1-2): DSGVTQTPKHLITATGQRVTLRCSPRSGDLSVYWYQQSLDQGLQFLIQYYNGEERAKGNILERFSAQQFPDLHSELNLSSLELGDSALYFCASSAERQGETGYTFGSGTRLTVV.

Comment on this clone: One end of the junction does not line up with germline, which may come from a read error. The rearrangement links TRBV27 to TRBJ2-5; tentatively, D is TRBD1 (5 bases). The CDR3 contains 14 residues. Germline values: CDR1 MNHEY, CDR2 SMNVEV (reference sequence). CDR3 bases: TGTGCCCGCAGAGAACGGAGACAGTTGGAGACCCAGTACTTC. Residues: CARRERRQLETQYF.

The V gene is TRBV6-1, the J gene TRBJ1-2; the D is unclear. Germline V gene data show CDR1 as MNHNS and CDR2 as SASEGT. The CDR3 sequence is 16 residues long. The V and J ends lost 4 bases and 0 bases respectively, with 15 bases between them. CDR3 in DNA: TGTGCCAGCAGTGTATCCTTACGAACAGCTAACTATGGCTACACCTTC. Translating gives CASSVSLRTANYGYTF.

The rearrangement joins TRBV19 to TRBJ1-5, with D tentatively TRBD1 (5 bases). The CDR3 extends over 14 amino acids. Germline CDR1 and CDR2: LNHDA and SQIVND (reference sequence). V dropped 3 bases and J dropped 7 bases, with 13 bases sitting between them. For the CDR3, the DNA is TGTGCCAGTAGTATGGGGGGGATGAGGCAGCCCCAGCATTTT. This translates into CASSMGGMRQPQHF.

The chain uses TRBV7-3 and TRBJ1-1; TRBD1 agrees at 12 bases. The CDR3 spans 20 residues. The J segment lost 5 bases and the V segment lost 1 base, leaving 17 bases of the junction unmatched. The germline gives CDR1 SGHTA, CDR2 FQGTGA. The CDR3 DNA follows: TGTGCCAGCAGCTTAAAAGGGACAGGGGGCCATACTCCATTCCTTACTGAAGCTTTCTTT. Translated: CASSLKGTGGHTPFLTEAFF.

This clone was seen a few times. V gene TRBV27 combines with J gene TRBJ2-6; 9 bases match TRBD1. The CDR3 totals 15 residues. The V gene's germline CDR1 is MNHEY and CDR2 SMNVEV (reference sequence). V trimming: 5 bases; J trimming: 2 bases; junction bases outside the gene matches: 1. The DNA for the CDR3 is TGTGCCAGCAGTCGGGACAGGGCTGGGGCCAACGTCCTGACTTTC. Translated, it gives CASSRDRAGANVLTF.

The rearrangement uses TRBV15 and TRBJ1-1; 7 positions match TRBD1. V lost 0 bases and J lost 6; bases outside the gene matches: 4. From germline, CDR1 is LNHNV and CDR2 YYDKDF (reference sequence). This CDR3 spans 14 amino acids. CDR3 loop: CATSRDRQGAEAFF. The CDR3 coding sequence is TGTGCCACCAGCAGAGATCGGCAGGGGGCTGAAGCTTTCTTT.

V and J are TRBV9 and TRBJ2-1, with D perhaps TRBD2 (6 bases). The CDR3 spans 15 residues. Germline assignment: CDR1 SGDLS and CDR2 YYNGEE. The V and J ends lost 0 bases and 0 bases respectively, with 7 bases between them. CDR3 sequence: CASSVGGNSYNEQFF. In nucleotides, the CDR3 is TGTGCCAGCAGCGTAGGCGGGAACTCCTACAATGAGCAGTTCTTC.

DNA for the CDR3: TGTGCCAGCAGTGAATCGGGAGGGCAGAATCAGCCCCAGCATTTT. It translates to CASSESGGQNQPQHF. The V gene is TRBV6-1, the J gene TRBJ1-5, with D hard to call. The germline V and J ends were trimmed by 2 bases and 4 bases, with 12 bases remaining between them. CDR3 size: 15 residues. CDR1 and CDR2 (germline): MNHNS, SASEGT.